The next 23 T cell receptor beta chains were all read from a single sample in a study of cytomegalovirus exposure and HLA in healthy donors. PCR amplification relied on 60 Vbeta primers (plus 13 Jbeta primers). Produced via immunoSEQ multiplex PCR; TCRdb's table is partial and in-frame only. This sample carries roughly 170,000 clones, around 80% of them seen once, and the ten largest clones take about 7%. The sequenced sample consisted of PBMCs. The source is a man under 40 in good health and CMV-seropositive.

CDR3 sequence reads: CASSQDRRDRNNQPQHF. Here the CDR3 DNA reads TGCGCCAGCAGCCAAGACCGCCGGGACAGGAACAATCAGCCCCAGCATTTT. The chain carries TRBV4-1 and TRBJ1-5, with 8 bases that match TRBD1. CDR1 and CDR2 (germline): MGHRA, YSYEKL. The CDR3 loop spans 17 amino acids. The ends lost 0 bases at V and 3 bases at J; junction bases unmatched: 7.

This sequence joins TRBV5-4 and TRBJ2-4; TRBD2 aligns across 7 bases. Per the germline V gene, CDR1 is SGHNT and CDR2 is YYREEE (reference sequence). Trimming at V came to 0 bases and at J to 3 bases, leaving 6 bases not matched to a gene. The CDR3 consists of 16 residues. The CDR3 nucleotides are TGTGCCAGCAGCTTGGAGGGAGGGCTGGGCAAAAACATTCAGTACTTC. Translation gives CASSLEGGLGKNIQYF.

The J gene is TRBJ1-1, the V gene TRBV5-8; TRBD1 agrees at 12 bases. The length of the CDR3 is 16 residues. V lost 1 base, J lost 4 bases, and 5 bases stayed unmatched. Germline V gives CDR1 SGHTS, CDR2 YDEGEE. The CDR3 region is CASSLLGQGATTEAFF. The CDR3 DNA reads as TGTGCCAGCAGCTTGCTGGGACAGGGGGCAACCACTGAAGCTTTCTTT.

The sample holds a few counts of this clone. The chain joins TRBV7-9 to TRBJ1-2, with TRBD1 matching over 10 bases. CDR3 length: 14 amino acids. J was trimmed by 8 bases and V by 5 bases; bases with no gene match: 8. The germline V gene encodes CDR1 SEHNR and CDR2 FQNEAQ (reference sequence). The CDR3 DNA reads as TGTGCCAGCAGCGTCGCCGGGACAGGGGACGGCTACACCTTC. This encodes CASSVAGTGDGYTF.

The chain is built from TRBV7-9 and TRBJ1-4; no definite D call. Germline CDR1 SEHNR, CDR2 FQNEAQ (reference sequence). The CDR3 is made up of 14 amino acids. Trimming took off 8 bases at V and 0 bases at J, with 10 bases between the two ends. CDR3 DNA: TGTGCCAGCCGGGTGGATGCAACTAATGAAAAACTGTTTTTT. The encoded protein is CASRVDATNEKLFF.

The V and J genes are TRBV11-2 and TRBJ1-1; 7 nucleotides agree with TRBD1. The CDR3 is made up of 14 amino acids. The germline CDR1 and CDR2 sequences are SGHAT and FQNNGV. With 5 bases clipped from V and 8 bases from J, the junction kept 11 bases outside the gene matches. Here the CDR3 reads CASSPTTGPTEAFF. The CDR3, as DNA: TGTGCCAGCAGCCCGACGACAGGGCCAACCGAAGCTTTCTTT.

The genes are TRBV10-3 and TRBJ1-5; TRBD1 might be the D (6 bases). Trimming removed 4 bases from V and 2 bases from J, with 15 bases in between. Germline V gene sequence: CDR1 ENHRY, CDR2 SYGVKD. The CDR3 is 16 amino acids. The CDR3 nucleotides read TGTGCCATCAGTGCAGGGGTGGGGTGGGGCAATCAGCCCCAGCATTTT. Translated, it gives CAISAGVGWGNQPQHF.

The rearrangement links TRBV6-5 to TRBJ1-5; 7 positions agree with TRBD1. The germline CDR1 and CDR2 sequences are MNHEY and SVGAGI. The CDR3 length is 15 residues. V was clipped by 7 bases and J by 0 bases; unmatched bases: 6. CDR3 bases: TGTGCCAGCATACGGGACAGCGATAGCAATCAGCCCCAGCATTTT. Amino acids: CASIRDSDSNQPQHF.

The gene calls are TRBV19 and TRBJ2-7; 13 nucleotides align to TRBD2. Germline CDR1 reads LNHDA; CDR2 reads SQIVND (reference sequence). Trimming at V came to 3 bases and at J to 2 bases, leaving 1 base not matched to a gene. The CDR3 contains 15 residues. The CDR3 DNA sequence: TGTGCCAGTAGTATTACTAGCGGGAGGGCCTACGAGCAGTACTTC. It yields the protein CASSITSGRAYEQYF.

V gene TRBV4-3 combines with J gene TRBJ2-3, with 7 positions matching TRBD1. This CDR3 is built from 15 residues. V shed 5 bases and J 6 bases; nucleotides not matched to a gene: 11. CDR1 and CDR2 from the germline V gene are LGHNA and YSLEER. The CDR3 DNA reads TGCGCCAGCAGCTTGGGGAGAGGGGGCGGTGATACGCAGTATTTT. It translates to CASSLGRGGGDTQYF.

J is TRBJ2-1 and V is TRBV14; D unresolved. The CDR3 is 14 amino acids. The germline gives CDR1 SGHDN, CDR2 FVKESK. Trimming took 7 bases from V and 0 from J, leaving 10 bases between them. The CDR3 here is CASTYSSSYNEQFF. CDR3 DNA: TGTGCCAGCACTTACAGTAGCTCCTACAATGAGCAGTTCTTC.

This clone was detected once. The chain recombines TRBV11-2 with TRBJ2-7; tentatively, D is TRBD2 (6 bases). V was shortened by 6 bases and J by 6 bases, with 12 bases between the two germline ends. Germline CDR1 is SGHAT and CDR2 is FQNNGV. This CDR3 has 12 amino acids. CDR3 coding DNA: TGTGCCAGCAGACAAGCCGGGGGCGAGCAGTACTTC. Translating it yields CASRQAGGEQYF.

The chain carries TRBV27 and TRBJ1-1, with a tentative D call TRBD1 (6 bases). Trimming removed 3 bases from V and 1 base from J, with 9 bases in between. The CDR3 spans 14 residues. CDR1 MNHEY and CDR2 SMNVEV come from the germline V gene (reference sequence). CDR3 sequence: CASSLGQTNTEAFF. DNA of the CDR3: TGTGCCAGCAGTTTGGGACAAACGAACACTGAAGCTTTCTTT.

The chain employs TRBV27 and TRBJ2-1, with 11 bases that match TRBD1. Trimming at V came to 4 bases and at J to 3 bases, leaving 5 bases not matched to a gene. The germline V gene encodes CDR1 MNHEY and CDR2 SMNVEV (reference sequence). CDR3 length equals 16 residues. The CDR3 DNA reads TGTGCCAGCAGTTCTCGGGACAGGGGGAACTACAATGAGCAGTTCTTC. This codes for CASSSRDRGNYNEQFF.

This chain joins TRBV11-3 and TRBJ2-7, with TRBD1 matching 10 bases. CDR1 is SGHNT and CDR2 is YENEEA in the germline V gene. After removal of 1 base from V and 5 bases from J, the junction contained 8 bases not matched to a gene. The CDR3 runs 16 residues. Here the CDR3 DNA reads TGTGCCAGCAGCTTAGGGGGGGGGACAGGGGCCCACGAGCAGTACTTC. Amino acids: CASSLGGGTGAHEQYF.

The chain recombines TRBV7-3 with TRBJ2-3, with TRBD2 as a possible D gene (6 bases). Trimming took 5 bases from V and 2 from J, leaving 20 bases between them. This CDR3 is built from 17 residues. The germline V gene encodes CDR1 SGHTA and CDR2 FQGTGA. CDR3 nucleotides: TGTGCCAGCAGCCCTAGTGGTGTAGCGGTACACACAGATACGCAGTATTTT. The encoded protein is CASSPSGVAVHTDTQYF.

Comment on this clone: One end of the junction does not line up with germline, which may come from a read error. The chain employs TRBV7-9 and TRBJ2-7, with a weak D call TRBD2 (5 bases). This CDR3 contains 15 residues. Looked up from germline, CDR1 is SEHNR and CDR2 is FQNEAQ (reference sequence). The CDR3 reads CSSSNPGTGTYEQYF. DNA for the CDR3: TGTTCCAGCAGCAACCCCGGCACGGGGACCTACGAGCAGTACTTC.

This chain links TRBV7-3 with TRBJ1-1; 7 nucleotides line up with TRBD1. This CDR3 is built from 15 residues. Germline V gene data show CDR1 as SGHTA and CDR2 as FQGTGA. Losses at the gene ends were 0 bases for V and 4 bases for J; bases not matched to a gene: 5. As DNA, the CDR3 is TGTGCCAGCAGCTTAACCAGGTCAGGGGGCACTGAAGCTTTCTTT. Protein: CASSLTRSGGTEAFF.

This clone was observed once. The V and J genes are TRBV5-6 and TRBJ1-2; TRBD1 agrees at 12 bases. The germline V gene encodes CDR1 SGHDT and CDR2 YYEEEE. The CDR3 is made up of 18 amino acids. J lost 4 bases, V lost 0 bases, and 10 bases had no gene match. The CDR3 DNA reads TGTGCCAGCAGCTTGGACACAACCGGGACAGGGGGCCTCTATGGCTACACCTTC. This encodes CASSLDTTGTGGLYGYTF.

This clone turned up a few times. CDR3 coding DNA: TGTGCCAGCAGCTTGGGCGGGGGGCTGGAGACCCAGTACTTC. Its translation: CASSLGGGLETQYF. The chain has TRBV7-2 and TRBJ2-5; 8 nucleotides match TRBD2. The CDR3 loop spans 14 amino acids. Germline values: CDR1 SGHTA, CDR2 FQGNSA. J lost 5 bases, V lost 3 bases, and 5 bases had no gene match.

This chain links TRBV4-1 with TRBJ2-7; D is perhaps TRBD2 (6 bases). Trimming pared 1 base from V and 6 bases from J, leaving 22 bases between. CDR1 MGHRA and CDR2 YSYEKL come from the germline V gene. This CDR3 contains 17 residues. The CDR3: CASSQVPSNRGAGEQYF. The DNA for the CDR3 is TGCGCCAGCAGCCAAGTGCCGAGTAATAGGGGAGCGGGCGAGCAGTACTTC.

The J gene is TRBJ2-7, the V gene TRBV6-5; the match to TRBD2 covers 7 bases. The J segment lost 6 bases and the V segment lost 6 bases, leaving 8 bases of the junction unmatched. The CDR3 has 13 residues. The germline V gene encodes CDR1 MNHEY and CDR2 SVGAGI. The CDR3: CASSAGTIREQYF. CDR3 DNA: TGTGCCAGCAGCGCGGGGACTATTCGCGAGCAGTACTTC.

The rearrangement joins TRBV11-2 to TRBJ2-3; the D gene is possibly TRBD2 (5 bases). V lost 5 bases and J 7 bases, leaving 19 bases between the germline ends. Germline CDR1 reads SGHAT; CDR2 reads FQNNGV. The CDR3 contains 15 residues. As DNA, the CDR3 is TGTGCCAGCAGCCCCATGGGAGTTGACGGGTATACGCAGTATTTT. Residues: CASSPMGVDGYTQYF.